The rows below give T cell receptor beta chains drawn from one sample of a study of cytomegalovirus exposure and HLA in healthy donors. Sequenced by immunoSEQ multiplex PCR; TCRdb stores in-frame clones only, minus some. Of some 150,000 clones listed, around three quarters are singletons. The sample was PBMCs. The receptors stem from a man in his forties in good health and CMV-seropositive. CDR3s leave out the opening cysteine and the closing phenylalanine or tryptophan.

v_call: TRBV5-1
cdr3_aa: ASSPLTGQGQETQY

v_call: TRBV5-4
cdr3_aa: ASSWEGGFEGYT

v_call: TRBV5-1
cdr3_aa: ASSTGTVDEQY

v_call: TRBV7-2
cdr3_aa: ASSLGVSGEMHEQY

v_call: TRBV6-1
cdr3_aa: ASSAWDKSEAF

v_call: TRBV6-6
cdr3_aa: AIQHFNYGYT

v_call: TRBV5-6
cdr3_aa: ASSWGEASGRSEQY

v_call: TRBV9
cdr3_aa: ASSGTASSGNTIY

v_call: TRBV18
cdr3_aa: ASSPNREGAMGEQY

v_call: TRBV7-9
cdr3_aa: ASSFEGEKLF

v_call: TRBV4-1
cdr3_aa: ASADRVNTEAF

v_call: TRBV27
cdr3_aa: ASSFKVGETQY

v_call: TRBV27
cdr3_aa: ASRRRDSAYNEQF

v_call: TRBV7-2
cdr3_aa: ASSPGTGVNYGYT

v_call: TRBV29-1
cdr3_aa: SVLQGLGANVLT

v_call: TRBV6-1
cdr3_aa: ASSIDPGGEQF

v_call: TRBV6-5
cdr3_aa: ASSYPPTSVLL

v_call: TRBV6-1
cdr3_aa: ASSGLAAPDEQY

v_call: TRBV7-8
cdr3_aa: ASSSTVPTYNEQF

v_call: TRBV27
cdr3_aa: ASSLYFGGQGASGANVLT

v_call: TRBV7-2
cdr3_aa: ASSLGDSLNQPQH

v_call: TRBV27
cdr3_aa: ASSFQGGGYEQY

v_call: TRBV2
cdr3_aa: ASGRGLAGLFQETQY

v_call: TRBV28
cdr3_aa: ASFNPRLDRTANEQF

v_call: TRBV27
cdr3_aa: ASSLGRGRLTGKSGANVLT

v_call: TRBV5-6
cdr3_aa: ASSLGDSLYEQY

v_call: TRBV7-9
cdr3_aa: ATKQGEEETQY

v_call: TRBV11-2
cdr3_aa: ASSAQRGGGITEAF

v_call: TRBV7-3
cdr3_aa: ASSLPVFRGHLYGYT

v_call: TRBV6-6
cdr3_aa: ASSYMGGRVTDTQY

v_call: TRBV6-5
cdr3_aa: ASSVRGPGSYEQY

v_call: TRBV27
cdr3_aa: ASSLSSRGLGGEQF

v_call: TRBV16
cdr3_aa: ASSHLSGGEESYT

v_call: TRBV5-1
cdr3_aa: ASTPGTGELNTEAF

v_call: TRBV6-6
cdr3_aa: ASSYSRTGGLEQY

v_call: TRBV5-4
cdr3_aa: ASSGSLAGAGETQY

v_call: TRBV9
cdr3_aa: ASSRTGPQETQY

v_call: TRBV10-2
cdr3_aa: ASSERTSGSEGTDTQY

v_call: TRBV27
cdr3_aa: ASSLDRNSYEQY

v_call: TRBV29-1
cdr3_aa: SVAGGPDYGYT

v_call: TRBV6-1
cdr3_aa: AVDRVSQPQH

v_call: TRBV5-6
cdr3_aa: ASSLTGIVYQPQH

v_call: TRBV10-1
cdr3_aa: ASSDAGVYNEQF

v_call: TRBV19
cdr3_aa: ASSIGRTSTDTQY

v_call: TRBV27
cdr3_aa: ASSFTGGPGNEQF

v_call: TRBV7-2
cdr3_aa: ASSSYSAAGTDTQY

v_call: TRBV10-3
cdr3_aa: AISGGGDRPYEQY

v_call: TRBV6-5
cdr3_aa: ASSYGGATNEKLF

v_call: TRBV7-9
cdr3_aa: ASSSLVGGALLPLH